These 2 T cell receptor beta chains were sequenced from one sample in a study of shared clonotypes between healthy human individuals (TCRdb year 2020). Preparation of the library involved the immunoSEQ multiplex PCR assay. TCRdb carries this immuneACCESS record with in-frame sequences only. Its versions omit some clonotypes, under half of them owing to an unresolved V gene in the studies checked, with the rest unexplained. The sample data list millions of clones, and about 92% of these were observed just once. 0.39% of the sample rests with the top ten. Material: naive CD4+ T cells from PBMCs. The cell subset or site label here, explained by the study, means: CD45RA+ positively selected. These receptors all come from a man between 18 and 29 years old in good health. Some clones in this sample may be carry-over from other donors' samples.

The chain joins TRBV30 to TRBJ2-7; 14 nucleotides line up with TRBD2. The ends lost 2 bases at V and 4 bases at J; junction bases unmatched: 16. Per the germline V gene, CDR1 is GTSNPN and CDR2 is SVGIG (reference sequence). This CDR3 is built from 19 residues. The CDR3 here is CAWSPSGTSGRGVTYEQYF. As DNA, the CDR3 is TGTGCCTGGAGTCCCTCCGGGACTAGCGGGAGAGGGGTTACTTACGAGCAGTACTTC.

J is TRBJ2-2 and V is TRBV18; no definite D call. This CDR3 comprises 16 residues. The V and J ends lost 4 bases and 0 bases respectively, with 12 bases between them. Germline loops: CDR1 KGHSH, CDR2 LQKENI. This chain's CDR3 is CASSRLEIANTGELFF. The CDR3, as DNA: TGTGCCAGCTCACGGCTCGAGATCGCGAACACCGGGGAGCTGTTTTTT.